This TCR beta chain is drawn from a study of cytomegalovirus exposure and HLA in healthy donors. A multiplex PCR was run with 60 Vbeta primers and 13 Jbeta primers. Sequencing was performed with immunoSEQ multiplex PCR; in TCRdb, only in-frame clones are kept and a portion is missing. The sample holds approximately 160,000 clones, roughly 77% seen once. V lost 1 base and J 5 bases, leaving 8 bases between the germline ends. Germline V gene lookup returns CDR1 SGHVS and CDR2 FNYEAQ. The CDR3 consists of 14 residues. The rearrangement joins TRBV7-6 to TRBJ2-2; possible D gene TRBD1, 5 bases. Sequenced: PBMCs. This sequence was found in a woman under 30 in good health and CMV-seronegative. The CDR3 sequence is CASSLDRSTGELFF. The CDR3 bases are TGTGCCAGCAGCTTAGACAGGTCGACCGGGGAGCTGTTTTTT.